This T cell receptor (beta chain) stems from a study of regulatory T cells in long-lasting Graves disease (dated by TCRdb to the early 2020s). With respect to the entire study: To count as having persistent Graves' disease, a patient had to have received antithyroid drug treatment for over 5 years with TSH receptor autoantibodies remaining persistently positive. This study used TCR sequencing and RNA sequencing of peripheral blood to compare persistent Graves' disease patients against newly diagnosed Graves' disease patients. The study took place in China and was registered as a clinical trial. TCR sequencing covered around 13 persistent and some 20 newly diagnosed Graves' disease patients, about 35 samples in total. On average, persistent Graves' disease patients in the clinical cohort had been on antithyroid drugs for around ten years. What the authors observed across the whole study: Persistent disease showed preferential use of TRBV28, TRBJ1-2 and TRBJ2-5, whereas newly diagnosed disease favored TRBV20-1 and TRBJ2-1. The study examined only peripheral blood because the primary lesion, thyroid tissue, could not be accessed. More public clonotypes were shared among persistent patients (more than 2,500) than among newly diagnosed patients (more than 950). Sequencing and analysis were limited to the TCR beta chain. The authors acknowledged the small sample size as a limitation that may reduce accuracy. Persistent Graves' disease patients showed lower TCR Shannon entropy and fewer highly expanded clones than newly diagnosed patients, suggesting clonal expansion.

Library prep was done by multiplex PCR. Sequencing was performed on an Illumina HiSeq 4000. TCR beta libraries were built with iRepertoire HTBI primers and Arm-PCR amplification of CDR3 regions. PCR products were gel purified before sequencing. In the paper's pipeline: Gene usage analysis of CDR3 amino acid clonotypes used the 62 TRBV and about 14 TRBJ segments found across samples. COPE and FqMerger were used to merge the filtered high-quality paired reads into contigs. BLAST was used to align contigs to IMGT TRBV, TRBD and TRBJ reference genes, and CDR3 was defined according to IMGT. Clonotypes above 0.1% frequency were classified as highly expanded clones. Shannon entropy served as the measure of repertoire diversity, while the Gini coefficient captured V-J evenness. A clonotype found in more than one individual was treated as public. TCRdb ran its own pipeline on the public reads, namely fastp trimming at Q25 and MiXCR clone calling, and kept in-frame beta chains. For every CDR3 protein sequence, its rows merge into one entry that carries the most common genes and DNA. The V and J calls shown here were made by TCRdb, not taken from the authors' results. The sample table lists 500,000 to 800,000 distinct CDR3 sequences, 30% of them with a count of one. Of the sample, around 40% is held by the ten largest clones.

There are 15 amino acids in the CDR3, from cysteine to phenylalanine inclusive. Of all the DNA, just the CDR3 is kept, 45 bases in frame from base 1. CDR1 SNHLY and CDR2 FYNNEI were looked up in the germline V gene. At the junction V is shortened by 2 bases and J by 2 bases, with 9 bases in between. In its sample, this clonotype was seen many times. Its recognized antigen is unknown. Per-base quality was not reported, and no clone a single base away is much larger than it. In the paper's terms, the time point label means: persistent/refractory GD, antithyroid drugs over 5 years with positive TRAb. RNA was extracted from PBMCs in TRIzol for both TCR sequencing and RNA sequencing. The diagnosis of Graves' disease was made according to American Thyroid Association guidelines. The patients came from an endocrinology department in Xi'an, China. Each patient gave 7 to 9.5 milliliters of peripheral blood, collected in an EDTA anticoagulant tube. PBMCs were isolated by Ficoll Paque Plus density gradient separation without further T cell sorting. RNA quality was checked with an Agilent 2100 Bioanalyzer and agarose gel, and concentration with a NanoDrop 2000.

The receptor chain draws on TRBV2 and TRBJ2-2; the D gene lacks a confident call. The source of this sequence is a female donor with Graves disease. Sequences were derived from peripheral blood mononuclear cells (PBMCs), sampled when the disease was refractory, from a patient treated with antithyroid drugs. The CDR3 is CASSELLPNTGELFF. The bases read TGTGCCAGCAGTGAACTCCTCCCAAACACCGGGGAGCTGTTTTTT.